The 28 T cell receptor beta chains below come from one sample, sequenced in a study of cytomegalovirus exposure and HLA in healthy donors. The PCR contained 60 Vbeta and 13 Jbeta primers. TCRdb's table, derived via immunoSEQ multiplex PCR, lists solely in-frame clones and lacks some. The table has about 190,000 clones, around nine tenths seen once. Sequencing was carried out using PBMCs. These receptor sequences come from a woman aged 18 to 35 in good health and CMV-seronegative.

V gene TRBV7-9 combines with J gene TRBJ2-7; 8 nucleotides align to TRBD1. Looked up from germline, CDR1 is SEHNR and CDR2 is FQNEAQ (reference sequence). V trimming: 5 bases; J trimming: 6 bases; junction bases outside the gene matches: 9. This CDR3 has 14 residues. The CDR3 nucleotides are TGTGCCAGCAGCAGCGGACAGGGAGACAGCGAGCAGTACTTC. This translates into CASSSGQGDSEQYF.

The table lists this clone with a few counts. CDR3 sequence reads: CASSLAGLGDTIYF. The DNA for the CDR3 is TGCGCCAGCAGCTTGGCCGGTCTAGGGGACACCATATATTTT. The chain employs TRBV5-1 and TRBJ1-3, with D maybe TRBD1 (5 bases). V was shortened by 0 bases and J by 8 bases, with 12 bases between the two germline ends. The CDR3 has 14 residues. The germline V gene encodes CDR1 SGHRS and CDR2 YFSETQ.

CDR3 bases: TGTGCCAGCAGCGTAGCGGGAGAGGTCTACAATGAGCAGTTCTTC. Translating gives CASSVAGEVYNEQFF. The chain recombines TRBV9 with TRBJ2-1; a possible D gene is TRBD2 (6 bases). With 0 bases removed from V and 3 bases from J, the gap between germline ends came to 10 bases. CDR3 length: 15 residues. Germline lookup yields CDR1 SGDLS and CDR2 YYNGEE.

The gene calls are TRBV29-1 and TRBJ2-5; TRBD2 matches at 11 bases. The CDR3 covers 13 residues. V gave up 2 bases and J gave up 7 bases; unmatched junction bases: 3. The germline gives CDR1 SQVTM, CDR2 ANQGSEA. CDR3 sequence reads: CSVETSGSGTQYF. In DNA form, the CDR3 reads TGCAGCGTTGAAACTAGCGGGAGTGGGACCCAGTACTTC. The variable domain in full, completed from reference TRBV29-1 and TRBJ2-5, reads SAVISQKPSRDICQRGTSLTIQCQVDSQVTMMFWYRQQPGQSLTLIATANQGSEATYESGFVIDKFPISRPNLTFSTLTVSNMSPEDSSIYLCSVETSGSGTQYFGPGTRLLVL.

CDR3 coding DNA: TGTGCCAGCAGCCCCGGGACAGGGTATGGCTACACCTTC. Amino acid sequence: CASSPGTGYGYTF. This sequence joins TRBV5-4 and TRBJ1-2; 9 bases agree with TRBD1. After removal of 4 bases from V and 5 bases from J, the junction contained 3 bases not matched to a gene. The CDR3 is made up of 13 amino acids. Germline CDR1 is SGHNT and CDR2 is YYREEE (reference sequence).

The rearrangement uses TRBV18 and TRBJ2-7, with D maybe TRBD2 (6 bases). Trimming shortened V by 0 bases and J by 4 bases, and 13 bases separated the two germline ends. Looked up from germline, CDR1 is KGHSH and CDR2 is LQKENI. The CDR3 is made up of 15 amino acids. This CDR3 is CASSPPLPSDYEQYF. CDR3 in DNA: TGTGCCAGCTCACCACCGTTGCCTAGCGATTACGAGCAGTACTTC.

The V gene is TRBV19, the J gene TRBJ1-5, with D uncertain. The V end lost 0 bases, the J end lost 3 bases, and 12 bases lay between the germline ends. CDR1 and CDR2 (germline): LNHDA, SQIVND (reference sequence). CDR3 length equals 16 residues. In DNA form, the CDR3 reads TGTGCCAGTAGTATAGATCCCCGGCGGTACAATCAGCCCCAGCATTTT. As protein: CASSIDPRRYNQPQHF. The complete variable domain, with remaining parts taken from reference TRBV19 and TRBJ1-5, reads DGGITQSPKYLFRKEGQNVTLSCEQNLNHDAMYWYRQDPGQGLRLIYYSQIVNDFQKGDIAEGYSVSREKKESFPLTVTSAQKNPTAFYLCASSIDPRRYNQPQHFGDGTRLSIL.

The chain links TRBV2 to TRBJ1-4; D is uncertain. Germline V gene data show CDR1 as SNHLY and CDR2 as FYNNEI. There are 13 residues in the CDR3. The V gene lost 2 bases and the J gene lost 8 bases, with 9 bases spanning the gap. The CDR3 coding sequence is TGTGCCAGCAGTGAATTCGGCGGAGAAAAACTGTTTTTT. Translated, it gives CASSEFGGEKLFF.

This chain connects TRBV6-1 to TRBJ2-7, with a tentative D call TRBD1 (5 bases). V lost 1 base and J 0 bases, leaving 10 bases between the germline ends. Germline V gene lookup returns CDR1 MNHNS and CDR2 SASEGT. The CDR3 contains 15 residues. Written as DNA, the CDR3 is TGTGCCAGCAGTGAAGTTACAGGCCCCTCCTACGAGCAGTACTTC. Residues: CASSEVTGPSYEQYF.

The chain joins TRBV30 to TRBJ1-6; D gene ambiguous. Germline V gene sequence: CDR1 GTSNPN, CDR2 SVGIG (reference sequence). Trimming cost V 0 bases and J 7 bases, with 13 bases left between them. CDR3 length equals 15 residues. Here the CDR3 DNA reads TGTGCCTGGAGTGTATATGGATTGGGCAATTCACCCCTCCACTTT. Amino acids: CAWSVYGLGNSPLHF. Supplemented by reference TRBV30 and TRBJ1-6, the full variable domain reads SQTIHQWPATLVQPVGSPLSLECTVEGTSNPNLYWYRQAAGRGLQLLFYSVGIGQISSEVPQNLSASRPQDRQFILSSKKLLLSDSGFYLCAWSVYGLGNSPLHFGNGTRLTVT.

The rearrangement joins TRBV11-2 to TRBJ2-7; D ambiguous. V was pared by 5 bases and J by 7 bases, with 9 bases between. Germline-derived CDR1 and CDR2 are SGHAT and FQNNGV. The CDR3 spans 11 residues. CDR3 residues: CASSPSREQYF. CDR3 sequence (DNA): TGTGCCAGCAGCCCCTCGCGGGAGCAGTACTTC.

This rearrangement joins TRBV7-9 to TRBJ2-7; tentatively, D is TRBD1 (6 bases). This CDR3 has 14 residues. Germline V gives CDR1 SEHNR, CDR2 FQNEAQ (reference sequence). Trimming cost V 7 bases and J 5 bases, with 18 bases left between them. This CDR3 is CASTTGQGHHEQYF. CDR3 nucleotides: TGTGCCAGCACCACAGGGCAGGGCCACCACGAGCAGTACTTC. The full variable domain, completed using reference TRBV7-9 and TRBJ2-7, is DTGVSQNPRHKITKRGQNVTFRCDPISEHNRLYWYRQTLGQGPEFLTYFQNEAQLEKSRLLSDRFSAERPKGSFSTLEIQRTEQGDSAMYLCASTTGQGHHEQYFGPGTRLTVT.

This clone was seen a few times. The chain is built from TRBV6-1 and TRBJ1-4, with a tentative D call TRBD1 (5 bases). Germline CDR1 MNHNS, CDR2 SASEGT. This CDR3 comprises 12 residues. The V end lost 11 bases, the J end lost 2 bases, and 9 bases lay between the germline ends. The CDR3 DNA is TGTGCCCGCCGGGGGACTAATGAAAAACTGTTTTTT. It yields the protein CARRGTNEKLFF.

The chain is built from TRBV30 and TRBJ2-3; perhaps TRBD2 as D (5 bases). The CDR3 has 14 amino acids. Per the germline V gene, CDR1 is GTSNPN and CDR2 is SVGIG (reference sequence). The CDR3 region is CALDGGSGTDTQYF. The DNA for the CDR3 is TGTGCTTTGGACGGCGGGTCTGGCACAGATACGCAGTATTTT. The variable domain in full, with the rest retrieved from reference TRBV30 and TRBJ2-3, is SQTIHQWPATLVQPVGSPLSLECTVEGTSNPNLYWYRQAAGRGLQLLFYSVGIGQISSEVPQNLSASRPQDRQFILSSKKLLLSDSGFYLCALDGGSGTDTQYFGPGTRLTVL.

Regarding this clone: At one end, the junction sequence differs from germline, possibly due to a read error. V and J are TRBV7-9 and TRBJ2-5; 8 positions match TRBD2. The germline V gene has CDR1 SEHNR and CDR2 FQNEAQ (reference sequence). This CDR3 is 14 amino acids long. This CDR3 reads CSSRPKAGAETQYF. As DNA, the CDR3 is TGTTCCAGCAGACCCAAAGCGGGAGCAGAGACCCAGTACTTC.

This clone was seen a single time. The rearrangement joins TRBV10-3 to TRBJ1-5; no definite D call. Germline CDR1 reads ENHRY; CDR2 reads SYGVKD. The CDR3 is 14 residues long. Trimming removed 2 bases from V and 3 bases from J, with 8 bases in between. The CDR3 protein is CAISEGGYNQPQHF. The CDR3, as DNA: TGTGCCATCAGTGAGGGCGGCTACAATCAGCCCCAGCATTTT.

This chain uses TRBV6-1 with TRBJ1-5, with TRBD1 identical over 7 bases. This CDR3 has 13 amino acids. V gave up 9 bases and J gave up 10 bases; unmatched junction bases: 12. The germline CDR1 and CDR2 sequences are MNHNS and SASEGT. The CDR3, as DNA: TGTGCCAGTAAGAGAGGGGGCTTACGACCCCAGCATTTT. Translating it yields CASKRGGLRPQHF.

The count of this clone is one. CDR3 protein: CASTTTPAETQYF. The CDR3 DNA reads TGTGCCAGCACAACGACTCCAGCTGAGACCCAGTACTTC. The chain recombines TRBV7-2 with TRBJ2-5; D not certain. Trimming shortened V by 7 bases and J by 5 bases, and 14 bases separated the two germline ends. This CDR3 is built from 13 residues. Germline CDR1 is SGHTA and CDR2 is FQGNSA.

The chain couples TRBV9 to TRBJ2-7; TRBD2 agrees at 10 bases. CDR3 size: 15 residues. Per the germline V gene, CDR1 is SGDLS and CDR2 is YYNGEE. Trimming cost V 0 bases and J 6 bases; bases outside gene matches: 6. The CDR3 DNA is TGTGCCAGCAGCGTAGAAGCGGGAGGGCCAGGCGAGCAGTACTTC. It specifies CASSVEAGGPGEQYF. The whole variable domain, filled in from reference TRBV9 and TRBJ2-7, reads DSGVTQTPKHLITATGQRVTLRCSPRSGDLSVYWYQQSLDQGLQFLIQYYNGEERAKGNILERFSAQQFPDLHSELNLSSLELGDSALYFCASSVEAGGPGEQYFGPGTRLTVT.

The chain has TRBV30 and TRBJ2-3; possibly TRBD2 for D (5 bases). Trimming cost V 5 bases and J 2 bases, with 14 bases left between them. This CDR3 region has 14 residues. Germline CDR1 reads GTSNPN; CDR2 reads SVGIG (reference sequence). The chain's CDR3 is CAWSTGGPTDTQYF. The CDR3 nucleotides read TGTGCCTGGTCCACCGGAGGCCCCACAGATACGCAGTATTTT. The variable domain in full, with the rest retrieved from reference TRBV30 and TRBJ2-3, is SQTIHQWPATLVQPVGSPLSLECTVEGTSNPNLYWYRQAAGRGLQLLFYSVGIGQISSEVPQNLSASRPQDRQFILSSKKLLLSDSGFYLCAWSTGGPTDTQYFGPGTRLTVL.

Comments on this clone: At one end the junction does not follow the germline gene, possibly because of a read error. The V and J genes are TRBV7-9 and TRBJ2-2, with a weak D call TRBD1 (5 bases). Germline V gene sequence: CDR1 SEHNR, CDR2 FQNEAQ (reference sequence). The CDR3 covers 16 residues. The CDR3 sequence: CSSSQPAAGMTGELFF. The CDR3, as DNA: TGTTCCAGCAGCCAGCCGGCCGCAGGGATGACCGGGGAGCTGTTTTTT.

V is TRBV7-8 and J is TRBJ2-5; D is perhaps TRBD2 (6 bases). The length of the CDR3 is 14 residues. The germline V and J ends were trimmed by 6 bases and 1 base, with 12 bases remaining between them. CDR1 is SGHVS and CDR2 is FQNEAQ in the germline V gene. Here the CDR3 reads CASRNLAVQETQYF. The DNA of the CDR3 is TGTGCCAGCAGGAACTTAGCGGTCCAAGAGACCCAGTACTTC. Full variable domain (outside the CDR3, taken from reference TRBV7-8 and TRBJ2-5): GAGVSQSPRYKVAKRGQDVALRCDPISGHVSLFWYQQALGQGPEFLTYFQNEAQLDKSGLPSDRFFAERPEGSVSTLKIQRTQQEDSAVYLCASRNLAVQETQYFGPGTRLLVL.

The V and J genes are TRBV7-6 and TRBJ2-1; D might be TRBD1 (6 bases). The V gene's germline CDR1 is SGHVS and CDR2 FNYEAQ. Trimming removed 4 bases at V and 3 bases at J, with 13 bases between. This CDR3 contains 15 residues. CDR3: CASSSIRGRYNEQFF. CDR3 nucleotide sequence: TGTGCCAGCAGCTCCATCAGGGGTCGCTACAATGAGCAGTTCTTC.

This chain's CDR3 is CASSSGRGGYTEAFF. The CDR3 nucleotides are TGTGCCAGCAGCTCAGGGAGGGGGGGTTACACTGAAGCTTTCTTT. J is TRBJ1-1 and V is TRBV7-2; the D gene is possibly TRBD1 (6 bases). Trimming stripped 4 bases from V and 3 bases from J, with 15 bases between. The germline gives CDR1 SGHTA, CDR2 FQGNSA. The CDR3 is 15 residues long.

The V call is TRBV6-5, the J call TRBJ1-2; D call uncertain. This CDR3 spans 12 amino acids. Per the germline V gene, CDR1 is MNHEY and CDR2 is SVGAGI. The V end was cut by 6 bases, the J end by 11 bases, with 16 bases between. CDR3 in DNA: TGTGCCAGCAGAAACCCGGGAGGGTGGTACACCTTC. Amino acid sequence: CASRNPGGWYTF.

The rearrangement links TRBV7-2 to TRBJ2-7; possibly TRBD1 for D (5 bases). Trimming took 5 bases from V and 0 from J, leaving 5 bases between them. Per the germline V gene, CDR1 is SGHTA and CDR2 is FQGNSA. The CDR3 length is 12 residues. The CDR3: CASSGASYEQYF. The DNA for the CDR3 is TGTGCCAGCAGCGGGGCCTCCTACGAGCAGTACTTC.

The chain is built from TRBV21-1 and TRBJ2-1; TRBD2, the D gene given by the table, was not confirmed from the DNA. TRBV21-1 is annotated as a pseudogene. The CDR3 extends over 18 amino acids. The CDR3 DNA reads TGTGCCAGCAGCAAAGTGGAGGGCGGGTGGTACTACTACAATGAGCAGTTCTTC. Translated, it gives CASSKVEGGWYYYNEQFF.

The rearrangement joins TRBV13 to TRBJ2-1; 11 bases are shared with TRBD2. V trimming: 6 bases; J trimming: 4 bases; junction bases outside the gene matches: 5. There are 15 residues in the CDR3. Germline values: CDR1 PRHDT, CDR2 FYEKMQ (reference sequence). The CDR3 here is CASRHTSGSYNEQFF. The DNA for the CDR3 is TGTGCCAGCAGGCATACTAGCGGGAGTTACAATGAGCAGTTCTTC.